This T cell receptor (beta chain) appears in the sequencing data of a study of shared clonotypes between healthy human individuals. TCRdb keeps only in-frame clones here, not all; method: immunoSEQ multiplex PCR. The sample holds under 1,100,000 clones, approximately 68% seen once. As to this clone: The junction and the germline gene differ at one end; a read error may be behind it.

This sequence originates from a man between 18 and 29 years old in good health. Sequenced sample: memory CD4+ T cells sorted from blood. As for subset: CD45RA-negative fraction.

This CDR3 is CASSPPGPDTQYF. The DNA of the CDR3 is TGTGCTAGCAGCCCTCCGGGGCCAGATACGCAGTATTTT. The V and J genes are TRBV7-7 and TRBJ2-3; tentatively, D is TRBD1 or TRBD2 (5 bases each). The CDR3 loop spans 13 amino acids. Germline CDR1 and CDR2: SSHAT and FNYEAQ (reference sequence).